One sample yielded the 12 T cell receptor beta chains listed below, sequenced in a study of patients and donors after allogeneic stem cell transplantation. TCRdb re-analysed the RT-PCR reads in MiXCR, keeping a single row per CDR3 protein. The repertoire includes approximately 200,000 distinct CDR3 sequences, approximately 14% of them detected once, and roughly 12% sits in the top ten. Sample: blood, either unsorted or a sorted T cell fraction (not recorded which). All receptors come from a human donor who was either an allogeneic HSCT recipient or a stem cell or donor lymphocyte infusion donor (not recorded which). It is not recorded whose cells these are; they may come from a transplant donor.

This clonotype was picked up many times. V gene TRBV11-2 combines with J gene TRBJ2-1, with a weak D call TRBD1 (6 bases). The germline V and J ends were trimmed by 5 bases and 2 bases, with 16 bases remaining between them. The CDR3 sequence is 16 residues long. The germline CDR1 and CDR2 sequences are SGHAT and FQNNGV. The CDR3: CASSPRTGITYNEQFF. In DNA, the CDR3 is TGTGCCAGCAGCCCGCGTACAGGGATCACCTACAATGAGCAGTTCTTC.

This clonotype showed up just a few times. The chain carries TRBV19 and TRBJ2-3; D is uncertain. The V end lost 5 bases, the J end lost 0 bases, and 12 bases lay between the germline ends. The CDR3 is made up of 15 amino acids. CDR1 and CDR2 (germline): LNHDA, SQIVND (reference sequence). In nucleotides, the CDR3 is TGTGCCAGTAGTCGCCGGGCCGATAGCACAGATACGCAGTATTTT. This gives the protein CASSRRADSTDTQYF.

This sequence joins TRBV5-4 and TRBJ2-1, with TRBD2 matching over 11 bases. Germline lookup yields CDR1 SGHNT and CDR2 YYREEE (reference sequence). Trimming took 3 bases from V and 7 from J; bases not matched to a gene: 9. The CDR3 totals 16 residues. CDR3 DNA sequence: TGTGCCAGCAGCTCCCTCAGTCTAGCGGGGGGAAATGAGCAGTTCTTC. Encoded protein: CASSSLSLAGGNEQFF.

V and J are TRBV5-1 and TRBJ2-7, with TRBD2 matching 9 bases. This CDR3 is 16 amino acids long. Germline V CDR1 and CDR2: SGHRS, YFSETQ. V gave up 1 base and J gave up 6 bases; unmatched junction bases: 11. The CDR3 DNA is TGCGCCAGCAGCTTGACTTTAGCGGGGGCCCTTCCCGAGCAGTACTTC. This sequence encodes CASSLTLAGALPEQYF. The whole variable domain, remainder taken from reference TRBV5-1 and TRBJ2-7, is KAGVTQTPRYLIKTRGQQVTLSCSPISGHRSVSWYQQTPGQGLQFLFEYFSETQRNKGNFPGRFSGRQFSNSRSEMNVSTLELGDSALYLCASSLTLAGALPEQYFGPGTRLTVT.

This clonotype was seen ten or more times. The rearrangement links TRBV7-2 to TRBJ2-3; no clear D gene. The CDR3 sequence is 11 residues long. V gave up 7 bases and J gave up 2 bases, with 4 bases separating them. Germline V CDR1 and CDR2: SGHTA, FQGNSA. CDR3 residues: CASTNTDTQYF. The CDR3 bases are TGTGCCAGCACGAACACAGATACGCAGTATTTT. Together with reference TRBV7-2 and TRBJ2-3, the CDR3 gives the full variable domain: GAGVSQSPSNKVTEKGKDVELRCDPISGHTALYWYRQSLGQGLEFLIYFQGNSAPDKSGLPSDRFSAERTGGSVSTLTIQRTQQEDSAVYLCASTNTDTQYFGPGTRLTVL.

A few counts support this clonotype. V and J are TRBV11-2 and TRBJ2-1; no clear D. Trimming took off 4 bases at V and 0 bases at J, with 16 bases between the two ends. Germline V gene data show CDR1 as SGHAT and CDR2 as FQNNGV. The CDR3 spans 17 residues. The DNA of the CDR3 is TGTGCCAGCAGCTATAGGGTCGCTTCGAGCTCCTACAATGAGCAGTTCTTC. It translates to CASSYRVASSSYNEQFF.

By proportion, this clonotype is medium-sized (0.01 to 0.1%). This CDR3 reads CASSDLAGVKGEQYF. CDR3 nucleotides: TGTGCCAGCAGTGACCTAGCGGGAGTGAAGGGCGAGCAGTACTTC. This chain joins TRBV25-1 and TRBJ2-7, with 10 bases that match TRBD2. The V gene's germline CDR1 is MGHDK and CDR2 SYGVNS. The CDR3 totals 15 residues. With 3 bases clipped from V and 6 bases from J, the junction kept 8 bases outside the gene matches.

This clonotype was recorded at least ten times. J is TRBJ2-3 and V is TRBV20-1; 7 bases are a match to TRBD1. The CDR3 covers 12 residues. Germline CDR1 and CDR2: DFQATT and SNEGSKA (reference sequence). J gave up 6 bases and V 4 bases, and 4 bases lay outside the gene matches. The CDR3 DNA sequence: TGCAGTGCTACTCCACAGGGGGATACGCAGTATTTT. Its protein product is CSATPQGDTQYF.

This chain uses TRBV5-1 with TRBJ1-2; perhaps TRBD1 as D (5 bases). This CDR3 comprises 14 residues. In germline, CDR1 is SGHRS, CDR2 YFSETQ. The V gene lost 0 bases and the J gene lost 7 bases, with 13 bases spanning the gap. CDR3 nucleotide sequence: TGCGCCAGCAGCTTGGGTCAGGGAGTAGGTGGCTACACCTTC. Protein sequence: CASSLGQGVGGYTF.

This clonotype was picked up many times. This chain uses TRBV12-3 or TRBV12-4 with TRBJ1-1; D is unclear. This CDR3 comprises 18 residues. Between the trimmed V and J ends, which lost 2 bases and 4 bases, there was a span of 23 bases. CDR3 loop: CASSLSPLFQRGGTEAFF. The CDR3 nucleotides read TGTGCCAGCAGTTTATCCCCTCTATTTCAACGGGGTGGCACTGAAGCTTTCTTT.

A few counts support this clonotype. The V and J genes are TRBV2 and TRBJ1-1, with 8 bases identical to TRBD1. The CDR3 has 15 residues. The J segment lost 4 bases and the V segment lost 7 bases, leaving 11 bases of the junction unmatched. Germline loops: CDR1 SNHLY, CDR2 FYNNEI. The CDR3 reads CASKIQTGAATEAFF. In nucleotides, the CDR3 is TGTGCCAGCAAGATTCAGACAGGGGCGGCCACTGAAGCTTTCTTT.

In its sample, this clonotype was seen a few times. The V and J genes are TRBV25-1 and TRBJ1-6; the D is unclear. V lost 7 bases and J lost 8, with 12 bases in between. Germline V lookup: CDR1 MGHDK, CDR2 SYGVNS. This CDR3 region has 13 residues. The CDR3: CASKFVGDSPLHF. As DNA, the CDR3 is TGTGCCAGCAAATTTGTCGGGGATTCACCCCTCCACTTT.